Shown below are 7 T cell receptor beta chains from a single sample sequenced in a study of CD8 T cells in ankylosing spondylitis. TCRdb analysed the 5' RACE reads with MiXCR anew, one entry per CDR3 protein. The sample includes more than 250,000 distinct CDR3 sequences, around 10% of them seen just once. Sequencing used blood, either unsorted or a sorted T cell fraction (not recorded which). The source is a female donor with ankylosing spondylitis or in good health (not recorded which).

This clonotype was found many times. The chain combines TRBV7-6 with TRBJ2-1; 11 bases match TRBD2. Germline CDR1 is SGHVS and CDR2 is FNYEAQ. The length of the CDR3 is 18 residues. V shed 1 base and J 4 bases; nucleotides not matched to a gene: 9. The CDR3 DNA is TGTGCCAGCAGCTTAGGGGCGTTAAGGACTAGCGGGTACAATGAGCAGTTCTTC. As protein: CASSLGALRTSGYNEQFF.

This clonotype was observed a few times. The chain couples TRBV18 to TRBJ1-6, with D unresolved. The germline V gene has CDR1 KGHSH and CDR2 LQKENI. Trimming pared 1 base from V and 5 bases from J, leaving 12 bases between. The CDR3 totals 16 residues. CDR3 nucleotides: TGTGCCAGCTCACCACTGGCGGGAGAGAATAATTCACCCCTCCACTTT. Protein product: CASSPLAGENNSPLHF. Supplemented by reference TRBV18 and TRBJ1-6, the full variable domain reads NAGVMQNPRHLVRRRGQEARLRCSPMKGHSHVYWYRQLPEEGLKFMVYLQKENIIDESGMPKERFSAEFPKEGPSILRIQQVVRGDSAAYFCASSPLAGENNSPLHFGNGTRLTVT.

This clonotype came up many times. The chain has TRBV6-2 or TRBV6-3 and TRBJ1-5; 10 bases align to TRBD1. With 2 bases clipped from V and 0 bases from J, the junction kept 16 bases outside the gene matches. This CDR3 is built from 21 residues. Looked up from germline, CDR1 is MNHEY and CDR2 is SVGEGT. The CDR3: CASSYPQLDRGLSYSNQPQHF. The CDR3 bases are TGTGCCAGCAGTTACCCGCAACTCGACAGGGGGCTTAGTTATAGCAATCAGCCCCAGCATTTT.

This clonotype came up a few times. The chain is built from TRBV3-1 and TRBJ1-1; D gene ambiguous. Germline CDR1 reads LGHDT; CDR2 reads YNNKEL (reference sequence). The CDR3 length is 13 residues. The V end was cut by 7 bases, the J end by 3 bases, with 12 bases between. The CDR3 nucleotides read TGTGCCAGCAAGACCCTCCGGGACACTGAAGCTTTCTTT. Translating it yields CASKTLRDTEAFF.

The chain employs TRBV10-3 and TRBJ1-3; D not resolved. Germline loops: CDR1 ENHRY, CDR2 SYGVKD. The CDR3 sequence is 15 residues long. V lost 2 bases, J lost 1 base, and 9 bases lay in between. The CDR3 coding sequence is TGTGCCATCAGTGAGGAGGGCTCATCTGGAAACACCATATATTTT. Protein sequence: CAISEEGSSGNTIYF.

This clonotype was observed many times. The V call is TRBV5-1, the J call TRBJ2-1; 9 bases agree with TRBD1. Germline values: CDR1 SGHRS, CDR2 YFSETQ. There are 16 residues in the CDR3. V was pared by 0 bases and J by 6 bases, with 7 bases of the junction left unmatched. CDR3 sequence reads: CASSLDATGGRNEQFF. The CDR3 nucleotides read TGCGCCAGCAGCTTGGATGCGACAGGGGGGCGCAATGAGCAGTTCTTC.

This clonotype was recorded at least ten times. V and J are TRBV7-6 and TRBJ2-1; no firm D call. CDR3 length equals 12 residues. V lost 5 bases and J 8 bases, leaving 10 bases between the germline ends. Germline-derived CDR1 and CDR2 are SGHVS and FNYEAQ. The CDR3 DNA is TGTGCCAGCAGCCTATTTGGCGATGAGCAGTTCTTC. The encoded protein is CASSLFGDEQFF.